These 28 T cell receptor beta chains originate from one sample sequenced in a study of a mutant IDH1 vaccine in newly diagnosed glioma. The table came from immunoSEQ multiplex PCR; TCRdb's copy has only in-frame clones and leaves some out. In the table there are about 66,000 clones, 84% of which are singletons. The time point denotes: week 11, during vaccination. It was 300 ug of mutant IDH1 20-mer peptide that made up each vaccine dose, given with topical imiquimod. The antigens of these receptors remain unknown. Sample: PBMCs, taken from a glioma patient whose treatment included an IDH1 peptide vaccine. The receptors shown here come from a woman aged 50 to 60 with glioma.

The chain's CDR3 is CASSSGDSNTDTQYF. The CDR3 DNA reads as TGCGCCAGCAGCTCAGGAGACTCCAACACAGATACGCAGTATTTT. This chain uses TRBV5-1 with TRBJ2-3; D ambiguous. The CDR3 is made up of 15 amino acids. Germline values: CDR1 SGHRS, CDR2 YFSETQ. V shed 3 bases and J shed 2 bases, with 13 bases lying between them.

The V and J genes are TRBV5-6 and TRBJ1-4, with D hard to call. There are 11 residues in the CDR3. Trimming took 4 bases from V and 6 from J, leaving 4 bases between them. Germline values: CDR1 SGHDT, CDR2 YYEEEE. CDR3 DNA: TGTGCCAGCAGCCGGGATGAAAAACTGTTTTTT. Translation: CASSRDEKLFF.

The CDR3 DNA follows: TGCGCCAGCAGCTTGGAGGGGCGGAACGGGGAGCTGTTTTTT. Translated: CASSLEGRNGELFF. J is TRBJ2-2 and V is TRBV5-1, with D possibly being TRBD1 (5 bases). Per germline, CDR1 SGHRS and CDR2 YFSETQ. The CDR3 is 14 residues long. Trimming took off 0 bases at V and 7 bases at J, with 10 bases between the two ends. Variable domain in full (rest from reference TRBV5-1 and TRBJ2-2): KAGVTQTPRYLIKTRGQQVTLSCSPISGHRSVSWYQQTPGQGLQFLFEYFSETQRNKGNFPGRFSGRQFSNSRSEMNVSTLELGDSALYLCASSLEGRNGELFFGEGSRLTVL.

V usage is TRBV13 and J usage is TRBJ2-3; D is undetermined. In germline, CDR1 is PRHDT, CDR2 FYEKMQ (reference sequence). The CDR3 length is 14 residues. Trimming took 5 bases from V and 4 from J, leaving 13 bases between them. CDR3 residues: CASSPIRNPDTQYF. Here the CDR3 DNA reads TGTGCCAGCAGCCCTATACGGAACCCAGATACGCAGTATTTT.

V and J are TRBV28 and TRBJ1-1; 8 nucleotides agree with TRBD1. V was clipped by 6 bases and J by 0 bases; unmatched bases: 6. The V gene's germline CDR1 is MDHEN and CDR2 SYDVKM. CDR3 length: 15 amino acids. CDR3 in amino acids: CASRQGAGLNTEAFF. CDR3 nucleotides: TGTGCCAGCAGGCAGGGGGCTGGATTGAACACTGAAGCTTTCTTT.

The V call is TRBV9, the J call TRBJ2-1; D is unclear. Trimming left V 0 bases short and J 3 bases short, with 7 bases between. CDR3 length: 14 amino acids. Germline V gives CDR1 SGDLS, CDR2 YYNGEE. For the CDR3, the DNA is TGTGCCAGCAGCGTAGACTTGGGCTACAATGAGCAGTTCTTC. Amino acid sequence: CASSVDLGYNEQFF.

Only a few counts were recorded for this clone. The gene calls are TRBV10-3 and TRBJ1-2; D is ambiguous. The V gene lost 4 bases and the J gene lost 8 bases, with 20 bases spanning the gap. CDR3 length: 15 amino acids. Germline loops: CDR1 ENHRY, CDR2 SYGVKD. The CDR3 sequence is CAISGNSLPAEGYTF. In DNA, the CDR3 is TGTGCCATCAGTGGGAACTCGTTACCAGCTGAGGGCTACACCTTC.

The V and J genes are TRBV5-4 and TRBJ1-2; 7 bases are a match to TRBD1. The V segment lost 0 bases and the J segment 2 bases; nucleotides outside the gene matches: 7. This CDR3 spans 16 amino acids. Germline CDR1 is SGHNT and CDR2 is YYREEE (reference sequence). DNA of the CDR3: TGTGCCAGCAGCTTGGTATGGGGCAGGGGGAACTATGGCTACACCTTC. Amino acids: CASSLVWGRGNYGYTF.

CDR3 sequence: CASSPNTHEQFF. In nucleotides, the CDR3 is TGTGCCAGCAGCCCGAATACCCATGAGCAGTTCTTC. The genes are TRBV9 and TRBJ2-1, with D hard to call. The CDR3 totals 12 residues. From germline, CDR1 is SGDLS and CDR2 YYNGEE. The germline V and J ends were trimmed by 4 bases and 8 bases, with 10 bases remaining between them.

This chain connects TRBV5-1 to TRBJ1-2; weak D call: TRBD1 (6 bases). The CDR3 loop spans 14 amino acids. Trimming pared 4 bases from V and 0 bases from J, leaving 10 bases between. Germline-derived CDR1 and CDR2 are SGHRS and YFSETQ. The CDR3 DNA reads as TGCGCCAGCAGCCCGGGACATTCTAACTATGGCTACACCTTC. Protein sequence: CASSPGHSNYGYTF.

This clone was found once. The genes are TRBV5-8 and TRBJ1-4, with no clear D. The germline CDR1 and CDR2 sequences are SGHTS and YDEGEE. CDR3 length: 15 amino acids. The ends were cut back, 4 bases at V and 3 bases at J, with 13 bases in the middle. The chain's CDR3 is CASSGRDGSNEKLFF. CDR3 sequence (DNA): TGTGCCAGCAGCGGTCGCGACGGATCTAATGAAAAACTGTTTTTT.

This chain joins TRBV30 and TRBJ1-1; D call uncertain. The CDR3 is made up of 13 amino acids. The V gene's germline CDR1 is GTSNPN and CDR2 SVGIG (reference sequence). Trimming left V 2 bases short and J 2 bases short, with 9 bases between. The CDR3 bases are TGTGCCTGGAGTCCCCTTTCAAACACTGAAGCTTTCTTT. Translated, it gives CAWSPLSNTEAFF. Full variable domain (missing parts from reference TRBV30 and TRBJ1-1): SQTIHQWPATLVQPVGSPLSLECTVEGTSNPNLYWYRQAAGRGLQLLFYSVGIGQISSEVPQNLSASRPQDRQFILSSKKLLLSDSGFYLCAWSPLSNTEAFFGQGTRLTVV.

CDR3 sequence (DNA): TGTGCCAGCAGCCTGAGGGGTTACGAGCAGTACTTC. It is translated as CASSLRGYEQYF. This chain joins TRBV11-2 and TRBJ2-7; D may match TRBD1 or TRBD2 (5 bases each). This CDR3 has 12 residues. Germline CDR1 reads SGHAT; CDR2 reads FQNNGV. Trimming pared 5 bases from V and 4 bases from J, leaving 9 bases between.

The chain links TRBV7-6 to TRBJ1-1, with a possible D match to TRBD1 (5 bases). The CDR3 runs to 13 residues. Trimming shortened V by 8 bases and J by 2 bases, and 12 bases separated the two germline ends. Germline V gene sequence: CDR1 SGHVS, CDR2 FNYEAQ. CDR3 coding DNA: TGTGCCAGCTCATGGGGGGGAAACACTGAAGCTTTCTTT. This translates into CASSWGGNTEAFF.

The rearrangement links TRBV28 to TRBJ1-1; TRBD1 aligns across 8 bases. Germline assignment: CDR1 MDHEN and CDR2 SYDVKM. The J segment lost 1 base and the V segment lost 4 bases, leaving 5 bases of the junction unmatched. The CDR3 has 15 residues. The CDR3, as DNA: TGTGCCAGCAGTTCACCCGGGACAGGGAACACTGAAGCTTTCTTT. As protein: CASSSPGTGNTEAFF.

The rearrangement joins TRBV28 to TRBJ1-6; 8 bases are a match to TRBD1. From germline, CDR1 is MDHEN and CDR2 SYDVKM. V lost 3 bases to trimming and J lost 10 bases; unmatched junction nucleotides: 5. The CDR3 extends over 14 amino acids. The CDR3 is CASSLSRGRSPLHF. As DNA, the CDR3 is TGTGCCAGCAGTTTGAGCAGGGGGCGATCACCCCTCCACTTT.

The gene calls are TRBV19 and TRBJ2-6, with unresolved D. Trimming shortened V by 5 bases and J by 7 bases, and 3 bases separated the two germline ends. The CDR3 runs 11 residues. Germline V gives CDR1 LNHDA, CDR2 SQIVND (reference sequence). The CDR3 DNA is TGTGCCAGTAGTCTAGCCAACGTCCTGACTTTC. This translates into CASSLANVLTF.

This clone showed up just once. V usage is TRBV14 and J usage is TRBJ2-5, with 10 bases aligning to TRBD1. The J call is doubtful: the DNA matches TRBJ2-7 better. This CDR3 has 16 residues. Germline lookup yields CDR1 SGHDN and CDR2 FVKESK. The CDR3 sequence is CASSQGGTGVPYEQYF. In nucleotides, the CDR3 is TGTGCCAGCAGCCAAGGGGGGACAGGGGTTCCCTACGAGCAGTACTTC.

The chain employs TRBV29-1 and TRBJ2-5, with D hard to call. Between the trimmed V and J ends, which lost 7 bases and 5 bases, there was a span of 17 bases. Germline-derived CDR1 and CDR2 are SQVTM and ANQGSEA. CDR3 size: 13 residues. The CDR3 is CSGAAHPGETQYF. The CDR3 region has the DNA TGCAGCGGAGCAGCGCACCCTGGGGAGACCCAGTACTTC.

This clone was recorded once. This chain uses TRBV7-9 with TRBJ2-5, with a possible D match to TRBD1 (6 bases). CDR3 size: 15 residues. The V gene's germline CDR1 is SEHNR and CDR2 FQNEAQ (reference sequence). V lost 2 bases, J lost 2 bases, and 12 bases lay in between. The CDR3 sequence: CASSLRVGAQETQYF. CDR3 in DNA: TGTGCCAGCAGCTTACGGGTGGGGGCACAAGAGACCCAGTACTTC.

The genes are TRBV7-8 and TRBJ1-1; the D gene is possibly TRBD1 (6 bases). The CDR3 is 15 amino acids. Germline CDR1 SGHVS, CDR2 FQNEAQ. The V end lost 5 bases, the J end lost 1 base, and 14 bases lay between the germline ends. CDR3: CASSPRGRENTEAFF. CDR3 nucleotides: TGTGCCAGCAGCCCCAGGGGCAGGGAGAACACTGAAGCTTTCTTT.

This clone was counted once. This chain joins TRBV9 and TRBJ1-4; TRBD1 aligns across 8 bases. Germline-derived CDR1 and CDR2 are SGDLS and YYNGEE. There are 15 residues in the CDR3. Trimming removed 6 bases from V and 7 bases from J; junction bases left unmatched: 11. The CDR3 is CASTEGQGVGEKLFF. CDR3 sequence (DNA): TGTGCCAGCACCGAAGGACAGGGCGTTGGTGAAAAACTGTTTTTT.

The V call is TRBV5-1, the J call TRBJ1-6, with TRBD1 identical over 8 bases. CDR1 is SGHRS and CDR2 is YFSETQ in the germline V gene. V dropped 7 bases and J dropped 1; count of bases not matched to a gene: 10. The length of the CDR3 is 17 residues. As DNA, the CDR3 is TGCGCCAGCTTGACAGGGGAGGGGGGGTCCTATAATTCACCCCTCCACTTT. The encoded protein is CASLTGEGGSYNSPLHF.

The rearrangement links TRBV5-4 to TRBJ2-5; D not resolved. V was clipped by 0 bases and J by 4 bases, with 16 bases between them. CDR3 length: 16 amino acids. Germline V lookup: CDR1 SGHNT, CDR2 YYREEE (reference sequence). DNA for the CDR3: TGTGCCAGCAGCTTGGGTGAGGCTTCGATCGGAGAGACCCAGTACTTC. Translated: CASSLGEASIGETQYF.

The chain recombines TRBV6-1 with TRBJ2-3, with 12 bases that match TRBD2. This CDR3 has 14 residues. Germline CDR1 MNHNS, CDR2 SASEGT. Trimming took 5 bases from V and 4 from J; bases not matched to a gene: 1. The chain's CDR3 is CASSLAGGPDTQYF. The CDR3 nucleotides are TGTGCCAGCAGTCTAGCGGGGGGGCCAGATACGCAGTATTTT.

V usage is TRBV2 and J usage is TRBJ2-5; D perhaps matches TRBD1 (6 bases). The CDR3 totals 15 residues. Germline values: CDR1 SNHLY, CDR2 FYNNEI. V lost 0 bases, J lost 5 bases, and 13 bases lay in between. CDR3 loop: CASSEASTGSETQYF. For the CDR3, the DNA is TGTGCCAGCAGTGAAGCCTCAACAGGGAGCGAGACCCAGTACTTC.

The chain combines TRBV2 with TRBJ2-2; a possible D gene is TRBD1 (6 bases). Germline CDR1 SNHLY, CDR2 FYNNEI. V gave up 8 bases and J gave up 7 bases, with 17 bases separating them. CDR3 length: 14 amino acids. In DNA form, the CDR3 reads TGTGCCAGCGGGCGCCTACAGGGTCTCGGGGAGCTGTTTTTT. This sequence encodes CASGRLQGLGELFF.

The rearrangement uses TRBV6-4 and TRBJ1-5; D gene unclear. CDR3 length: 19 amino acids. Trimming removed 0 bases from V and 0 bases from J, with 18 bases in between. Germline V gene sequence: CDR1 MRHNA, CDR2 SNTAGT. The CDR3 protein is CASSDSTKYRENSNQPQHF. DNA for the CDR3: TGTGCCAGCAGTGACTCTACGAAATACCGGGAAAATAGCAATCAGCCCCAGCATTTT.